This entry lists 32 T cell receptor beta chains sequenced from one sample in a study of T cells in tuberculosis. The method was immunoSEQ multiplex PCR; TCRdb's version includes in-frame clones alone and lacks a portion of them. The sample consists of about 43,000 clones, around 94% of them appearing once. The specimen sequenced was PBMCs. All receptors derive from a donor aged 10 to 29 with latent tuberculosis or without tuberculosis infection. Some clones in this sample may be carry-over from other donors' samples.

The genes are TRBV4-3 and TRBJ2-6, with 7 bases matching TRBD1. This CDR3 region has 15 residues. V was pared by 4 bases and J by 4 bases, with 4 bases of the junction left unmatched. Per the germline V gene, CDR1 is LGHNA and CDR2 is YSLEER. CDR3 nucleotides: TGCGCCAGCAGCCCGTTAGGGGGCGGGGCCAACGTCCTGACTTTC. It is translated as CASSPLGGGANVLTF.

The chain recombines TRBV4-1 with TRBJ2-1, with a possible D match to TRBD1 (6 bases). V was pared by 3 bases and J by 6 bases, with 15 bases between. This CDR3 region has 15 residues. Per germline, CDR1 MGHRA and CDR2 YSYEKL. The CDR3 sequence is CASSQAGAWGNEQFF. The CDR3 DNA is TGCGCCAGCAGCCAGGCAGGGGCCTGGGGCAATGAGCAGTTCTTC.

A single count supports this clone. V gene TRBV4-2 combines with J gene TRBJ1-1, with TRBD1 matching over 7 bases. Trimming at V came to 4 bases and at J to 4 bases, leaving 3 bases not matched to a gene. In germline, CDR1 is LGHNA, CDR2 YNFKEQ. The CDR3 contains 13 residues. The CDR3 coding sequence is TGTGCCAGCAGCCCGACAGGGATCACTGAAGCTTTCTTT. Translating it yields CASSPTGITEAFF.

This clone appeared once. The chain links TRBV28 to TRBJ2-1; maybe TRBD2 (7 bases). V was shortened by 4 bases and J by 1 base, with 11 bases between the two germline ends. CDR3 length: 15 amino acids. Germline CDR1 and CDR2: MDHEN and SYDVKM. CDR3 protein: CASSWGGASYNEQFF. The CDR3 region has the DNA TGTGCCAGCAGTTGGGGGGGGGCGTCCTACAATGAGCAGTTCTTC.

This clone occurred once. V and J are TRBV15 and TRBJ2-5; possibly TRBD2 for D (6 bases). V dropped 0 bases and J dropped 5 bases, with 10 bases sitting between them. CDR1 LNHNV and CDR2 YYDKDF come from the germline V gene (reference sequence). The CDR3 sequence is 14 residues long. The CDR3 DNA is TGTGCCACCAGCAGAGAGGGGGGTGGTGAGACCCAGTACTTC. Residues: CATSREGGGETQYF.

There are a few counts of this clone. The chain has TRBV30 and TRBJ1-1; 7 bases are a match to TRBD1. J lost 6 bases, V lost 8 bases, and 3 bases had no gene match. CDR3 length equals 10 residues. In germline, CDR1 is GTSNPN, CDR2 SVGIG (reference sequence). The CDR3: CAGGQPEAFF. The CDR3 region has the DNA TGTGCCGGGGGACAGCCTGAAGCTTTCTTT.

This clone was seen only once. V gene TRBV4-3 combines with J gene TRBJ2-1; TRBD2 is a possible D gene (6 bases). Per germline, CDR1 LGHNA and CDR2 YSLEER. V lost 1 base, J lost 7 bases, and 14 bases lay in between. CDR3 length: 15 residues. The CDR3 here is CASSQGPGLGNEQFF. The CDR3 DNA reads as TGCGCCAGCAGCCAAGGCCCGGGACTGGGGAATGAGCAGTTCTTC.

The rearrangement joins TRBV5-4 to TRBJ2-3, with D maybe TRBD2 (5 bases). This CDR3 spans 15 amino acids. Germline CDR1 reads SGHNT; CDR2 reads YYREEE (reference sequence). The V end lost 1 base, the J end lost 2 bases, and 11 bases lay between the germline ends. The DNA of the CDR3 is TGTGCCAGCAGCTTGTCGAGCGGAACCACAGATACGCAGTATTTT. Protein product: CASSLSSGTTDTQYF. The whole variable domain, filled in from reference TRBV5-4 and TRBJ2-3, reads ETGVTQSPTHLIKTRGQQVTLRCSSQSGHNTVSWYQQALGQGPQFIFQYYREEENGRGNFPPRFSGLQFPNYSSELNVNALELDDSALYLCASSLSSGTTDTQYFGPGTRLTVL.

This chain uses TRBV4-1 with TRBJ2-1, with 11 bases aligning to TRBD2. The CDR3 loop spans 16 amino acids. Germline V gene lookup returns CDR1 MGHRA and CDR2 YSYEKL. V lost 2 bases to trimming and J lost 8 bases; unmatched junction nucleotides: 8. For the CDR3, the DNA is TGCGCCAGCAGCCAACCTACTAGCGGGAGAGCGTATGAGCAGTTCTTC. It codes for CASSQPTSGRAYEQFF.

The chain couples TRBV7-9 to TRBJ1-1; D is undetermined. Germline V gene lookup returns CDR1 SEHNR and CDR2 FQNEAQ (reference sequence). The length of the CDR3 is 16 residues. The V gene lost 3 bases and the J gene lost 1 base, with 15 bases spanning the gap. As DNA, the CDR3 is TGTGCCAGCAGCTTTGGTGGCGAGGGCCCGAACACTGAAGCTTTCTTT. Amino acids: CASSFGGEGPNTEAFF.

The chain recombines TRBV27 with TRBJ2-1; perhaps TRBD2 as D (5 bases). V gave up 5 bases and J gave up 8 bases, with 22 bases separating them. The CDR3 is 16 amino acids. Germline CDR1 is MNHEY and CDR2 is SMNVEV (reference sequence). The CDR3 sequence is CASSPTIWELTYEQFF. The CDR3, as DNA: TGTGCCAGCAGTCCCACTATCTGGGAGTTAACTTATGAGCAGTTCTTC.

The chain has TRBV4-1 and TRBJ2-7; tentative D call: TRBD1 (7 bases). V was trimmed by 2 bases and J by 6 bases, leaving 11 bases between them. Per germline, CDR1 MGHRA and CDR2 YSYEKL. The CDR3 has 13 amino acids. This CDR3 reads CASSQLEGAEQYF. Here the CDR3 DNA reads TGCGCCAGCAGCCAATTGGAGGGGGCCGAGCAGTACTTC.

This sequence joins TRBV19 and TRBJ2-7; 7 bases agree with TRBD2. With 5 bases clipped from V and 5 bases from J, the junction kept 15 bases outside the gene matches. Germline V gives CDR1 LNHDA, CDR2 SQIVND (reference sequence). The CDR3 has 16 residues. CDR3 coding DNA: TGTGCCAGTAGTGTAAGTGGGGGGGTTCCCCGTGACGAGCAGTACTTC. Translation: CASSVSGGVPRDEQYF.

This clone was observed once. J is TRBJ2-1 and V is TRBV28, with TRBD1 matching over 10 bases. The CDR3 loop spans 16 amino acids. Germline V gene data show CDR1 as MDHEN and CDR2 as SYDVKM. The junction had 8 bases not matched to a gene; V was cut back by 6 bases and J by 3 bases. Here the CDR3 DNA reads TGTGCCAGCAGCCGGGGACAGGGGCCTTTCTACAATGAGCAGTTCTTC. Its protein is CASSRGQGPFYNEQFF.

CDR3 nucleotides: TGTGCCAGCAGCTCGATATGGGGAGGGGTAATAGGGGAGACCCAGTACTTC. Its translation is CASSSIWGGVIGETQYF. The rearrangement links TRBV11-2 to TRBJ2-5, with 7 bases that match TRBD2. Germline trimming cut 4 bases from V and 5 bases from J; bases unmatched to any gene: 16. This CDR3 has 17 amino acids. Per germline, CDR1 SGHAT and CDR2 FQNNGV.

In nucleotides, the CDR3 is TGTGCCTGGAGTCAGGGGGGCAGCACAGATACGCAGTATTTT. Protein: CAWSQGGSTDTQYF. J is TRBJ2-3 and V is TRBV30; TRBD1 might be the D (7 bases). Between the trimmed V and J ends, which lost 2 bases and 0 bases, there was a span of 9 bases. Germline CDR1 GTSNPN, CDR2 SVGIG (reference sequence). CDR3 length: 14 residues.

The chain has TRBV4-1 and TRBJ1-4; D possibly corresponds to TRBD1 (5 bases). Germline V lookup: CDR1 MGHRA, CDR2 YSYEKL. Trimming took 2 bases from V and 6 from J, leaving 19 bases between them. The CDR3 is made up of 17 amino acids. CDR3 sequence (DNA): TGCGCCAGCAGCCAAATTCGAACTCAGGGTCGTGATGAAAAACTGTTTTTT. Translation: CASSQIRTQGRDEKLFF.

The chain employs TRBV7-9 and TRBJ2-1; a possible D gene is TRBD2 (7 bases). The V end lost 1 base, the J end lost 6 bases, and 10 bases lay between the germline ends. Germline V gives CDR1 SEHNR, CDR2 FQNEAQ (reference sequence). The CDR3 has 14 residues. The CDR3 DNA follows: TGTGCCAGCAGCTTAGTGGGGGGGCTCAATGAGCAGTTCTTC. Amino acid sequence: CASSLVGGLNEQFF. Full variable domain (remainder filled in from reference TRBV7-9 and TRBJ2-1): DTGVSQNPRHKITKRGQNVTFRCDPISEHNRLYWYRQTLGQGPEFLTYFQNEAQLEKSRLLSDRFSAERPKGSFSTLEIQRTEQGDSAMYLCASSLVGGLNEQFFGPGTRLTVL.

The chain is built from TRBV19 and TRBJ2-5; no clear D. The CDR3 covers 13 residues. Trimming stripped 3 bases from V and 1 base from J, with 6 bases between. Germline values: CDR1 LNHDA, CDR2 SQIVND (reference sequence). CDR3 nucleotides: TGTGCCAGTAGTATTTATCCCCAAGAGACCCAGTACTTC. Protein sequence: CASSIYPQETQYF.

This clone was detected only a few times. The rearrangement links TRBV10-1 to TRBJ2-7; 9 bases match TRBD1. Trimming at V came to 6 bases and at J to 3 bases, leaving 0 bases not matched to a gene. The CDR3 runs to 12 residues. Germline loops: CDR1 WNHNN, CDR2 SYGVQD (reference sequence). CDR3 sequence reads: CASRTGGYEQYF. The CDR3 DNA reads as TGCGCCAGCAGGACAGGGGGCTACGAGCAGTACTTC.

This clone has only a few counts. V and J are TRBV6-5 and TRBJ1-1; 7 bases match TRBD1. CDR1 and CDR2 from the germline V gene are MNHEY and SVGAGI. V lost 5 bases and J lost 2; bases outside the gene matches: 5. The CDR3 loop spans 14 amino acids. The chain's CDR3 is CASSIDRVNTEAFF. The CDR3 region has the DNA TGTGCCAGCAGTATTGACAGGGTTAACACTGAAGCTTTCTTT.

The rearrangement joins TRBV6-5 to TRBJ2-1; 11 bases are shared with TRBD2. CDR1 is MNHEY, CDR2 SVGAGI, per germline. This CDR3 is built from 15 residues. V gave up 5 bases and J gave up 9 bases; unmatched junction bases: 9. In nucleotides, the CDR3 is TGTGCCAGCAGTAGGGGACTAGCGGAACCTGCTGAGCAGTTCTTC. This encodes CASSRGLAEPAEQFF.

V gene TRBV6-5 combines with J gene TRBJ1-5; TRBD1 is a possible D gene (5 bases). Trimming took 8 bases from V and 5 from J, leaving 13 bases between them. The CDR3 is 13 amino acids. CDR1 and CDR2 from the germline V gene are MNHEY and SVGAGI. For the CDR3, the DNA is TGTGCCAGCGGGTCCAGGGTCGATCAGCCCCAGCATTTT. Residues: CASGSRVDQPQHF.

The gene calls are TRBV5-6 and TRBJ1-1; D remains ambiguous. V dropped 2 bases and J dropped 1 base, with 12 bases sitting between them. Germline assignment: CDR1 SGHDT and CDR2 YYEEEE. CDR3 length: 15 residues. CDR3 region: CASSFLREGNTEAFF. The CDR3 DNA reads as TGTGCCAGCAGCTTTCTTCGGGAGGGGAACACTGAAGCTTTCTTT.

The chain recombines TRBV30 with TRBJ2-2, with 9 nucleotides matching TRBD2. CDR3 length equals 16 residues. The germline V gene has CDR1 GTSNPN and CDR2 SVGIG (reference sequence). With 8 bases clipped from V and 5 bases from J, the junction kept 15 bases outside the gene matches. This CDR3 is CAGTGASGKGTGELFF. For the CDR3, the DNA is TGTGCCGGGACGGGGGCTAGCGGGAAAGGGACCGGGGAGCTGTTTTTT. Based on the CDR3 plus reference TRBV30 and TRBJ2-2, the full variable domain is SQTIHQWPATLVQPVGSPLSLECTVEGTSNPNLYWYRQAAGRGLQLLFYSVGIGQISSEVPQNLSASRPQDRQFILSSKKLLLSDSGFYLCAGTGASGKGTGELFFGEGSRLTVL.

V gene TRBV19 combines with J gene TRBJ1-1, with unresolved D. CDR3 length: 13 amino acids. V was pared by 5 bases and J by 2 bases, with 9 bases between. Germline loops: CDR1 LNHDA, CDR2 SQIVND (reference sequence). CDR3 nucleotide sequence: TGTGCCAGTAGTGCGCGGGCCAACACTGAAGCTTTCTTT. This encodes CASSARANTEAFF.

The genes are TRBV19 and TRBJ2-2, with D possibly being TRBD1 (6 bases). Trimming took 5 bases from V and 5 from J, leaving 18 bases between them. CDR1 and CDR2 from the germline V gene are LNHDA and SQIVND (reference sequence). This CDR3 has 16 residues. In nucleotides, the CDR3 is TGTGCCAGTAGTGATGAGTGGGGCAGGGGAACCGGGGAGCTGTTTTTT. It yields the protein CASSDEWGRGTGELFF.

This clone has only one observation. This sequence joins TRBV28 and TRBJ1-1; possible D gene TRBD1, 5 bases. V was pared by 10 bases and J by 1 base, with 13 bases between. Germline V gives CDR1 MDHEN, CDR2 SYDVKM. The CDR3 runs to 13 residues. CDR3 sequence (DNA): TGTGCCACCGTGAGGACAACGAACACTGAAGCTTTCTTT. It is translated as CATVRTTNTEAFF.

The genes are TRBV5-1 and TRBJ2-3, with 9 bases identical to TRBD2. The V gene end was trimmed by 2 bases and the J gene end by 5 bases; junction bases not matched to a gene: 6. Germline V gene sequence: CDR1 SGHRS, CDR2 YFSETQ. This CDR3 is built from 15 residues. The CDR3 protein is CASSFLAGVLDTQYF. The CDR3 DNA is TGCGCCAGCAGCTTCTTAGCGGGAGTATTAGATACGCAGTATTTT.

This sequence joins TRBV7-9 and TRBJ2-7; TRBD1 matches 9 bases. The CDR3 consists of 16 residues. V lost 5 bases to trimming and J lost 2 bases; unmatched junction nucleotides: 10. Germline V gives CDR1 SEHNR, CDR2 FQNEAQ (reference sequence). CDR3 nucleotide sequence: TGTGCCAGCAGCATCGACAGGGGGACTAATACCTACGAGCAGTACTTC. This sequence encodes CASSIDRGTNTYEQYF.

This clone has only one observation. The rearrangement joins TRBV7-7 to TRBJ2-1, with TRBD1 matching 8 bases. V shed 3 bases and J 3 bases; nucleotides not matched to a gene: 1. There are 14 residues in the CDR3. From germline, CDR1 is SSHAT and CDR2 FNYEAQ (reference sequence). CDR3 nucleotide sequence: TGTGCCAGCAGCTTGGGGACAGGCTACAATGAGCAGTTCTTC. This translates into CASSLGTGYNEQFF.

This clone has just a few counts. This chain joins TRBV2 and TRBJ2-1; the D gene is possibly TRBD1 (7 bases). The CDR3 length is 17 residues. Trimming pared 8 bases from V and 4 bases from J, leaving 24 bases between. Per germline, CDR1 SNHLY and CDR2 FYNNEI. The CDR3 bases are TGTGCCAGCCTCTTCGGAGGGGGCTCCCCTACATACAATGAGCAGTTCTTC. This encodes CASLFGGGSPTYNEQFF. Full variable domain (remainder filled in from reference TRBV2 and TRBJ2-1): EPEVTQTPSHQVTQMGQEVILRCVPISNHLYFYWYRQILGQKVEFLVSFYNNEISEKSEIFDDQFSVERPDGSNFTLKIRSTKLEDSAMYFCASLFGGGSPTYNEQFFGPGTRLTVL.